This TCR beta chain was identified during a study of T cell responses to AZD1222 COVID-19 vaccine. Findings and limits, study-wide: Vaccine-associated CD4 TCRs spanned spike, dominant at 160-218 and 743-854.

The trim removed 5 bases at V and 13 bases at J, leaving 5 bases unmatched. Looked up from germline, CDR1 is MNHEY and CDR2 is SVGAGI. The CDR3 extends over 13 amino acids. Comment on this clone: Its antigen is unidentified.

This table comes from immunoSEQ multiplex PCR, and its TCRdb copy is limited to in-frame clones, with some not included. The repertoire has some 100,000 clones, 85% to 90% of them found once; the top ten carry over 15%. Here the sequenced sample was peripheral blood, taken on day 0 of AZD1222 vaccination. The origin of this receptor is an adult in good health. The chain carries TRBV6-5 and TRBJ2-6; TRBD1 matches 10 bases. In nucleotides, the CDR3 is TGTGCCAGCAGTACCCGGGACAGGGGAGTCCTGACTTTC. Amino acids: CASSTRDRGVLTF.